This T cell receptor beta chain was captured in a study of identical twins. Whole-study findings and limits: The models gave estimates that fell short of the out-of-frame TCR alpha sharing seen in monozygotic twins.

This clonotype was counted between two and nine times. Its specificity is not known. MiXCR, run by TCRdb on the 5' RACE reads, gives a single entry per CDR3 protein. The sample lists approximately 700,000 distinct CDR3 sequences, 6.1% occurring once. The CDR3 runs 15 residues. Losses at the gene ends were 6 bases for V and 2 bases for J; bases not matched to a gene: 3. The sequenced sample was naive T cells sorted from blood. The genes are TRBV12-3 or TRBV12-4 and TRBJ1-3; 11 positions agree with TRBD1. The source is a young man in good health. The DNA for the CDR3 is TGTGCCAGCAGGGGACAGGGGGTCCCTGGAAACACCATATATTTT. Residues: CASRGQGVPGNTIYF.